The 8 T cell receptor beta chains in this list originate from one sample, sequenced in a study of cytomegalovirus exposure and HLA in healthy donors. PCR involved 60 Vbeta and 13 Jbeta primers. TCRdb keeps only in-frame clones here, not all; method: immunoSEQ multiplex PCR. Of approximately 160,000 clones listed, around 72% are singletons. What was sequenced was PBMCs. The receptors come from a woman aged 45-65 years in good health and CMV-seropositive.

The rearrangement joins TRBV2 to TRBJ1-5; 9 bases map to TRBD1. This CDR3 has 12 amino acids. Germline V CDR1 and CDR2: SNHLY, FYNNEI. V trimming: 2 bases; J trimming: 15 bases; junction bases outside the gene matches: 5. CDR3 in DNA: TGTGCCAGCAGTGAATTGGGACAGGGACCGCATTTT. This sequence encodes CASSELGQGPHF.

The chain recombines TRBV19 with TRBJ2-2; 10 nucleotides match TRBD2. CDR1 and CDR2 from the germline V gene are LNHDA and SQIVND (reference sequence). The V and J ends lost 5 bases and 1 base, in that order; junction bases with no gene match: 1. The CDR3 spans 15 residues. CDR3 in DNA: TGTGCCAGTAGTGGACTAGCGGTGAACACCGGGGAGCTGTTTTTT. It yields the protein CASSGLAVNTGELFF. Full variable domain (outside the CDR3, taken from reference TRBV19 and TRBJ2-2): DGGITQSPKYLFRKEGQNVTLSCEQNLNHDAMYWYRQDPGQGLRLIYYSQIVNDFQKGDIAEGYSVSREKKESFPLTVTSAQKNPTAFYLCASSGLAVNTGELFFGEGSRLTVL.

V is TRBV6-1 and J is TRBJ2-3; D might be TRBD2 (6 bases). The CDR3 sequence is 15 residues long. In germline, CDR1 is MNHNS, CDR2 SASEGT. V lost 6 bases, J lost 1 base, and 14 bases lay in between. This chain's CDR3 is CASSPSGGGTDTQYF. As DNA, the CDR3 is TGTGCCAGCAGCCCGTCGGGCGGGGGCACAGATACGCAGTATTTT.

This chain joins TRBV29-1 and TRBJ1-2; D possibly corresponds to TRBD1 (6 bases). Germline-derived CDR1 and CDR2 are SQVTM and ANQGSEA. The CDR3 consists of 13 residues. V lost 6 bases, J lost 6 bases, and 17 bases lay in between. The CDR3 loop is CSVRGAGEDGYTF. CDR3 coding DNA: TGCAGCGTCCGAGGCGCAGGGGAAGATGGCTACACCTTC.

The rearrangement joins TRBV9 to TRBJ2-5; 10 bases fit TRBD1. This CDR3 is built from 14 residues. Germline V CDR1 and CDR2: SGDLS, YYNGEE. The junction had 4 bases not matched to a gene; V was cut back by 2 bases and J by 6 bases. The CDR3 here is CASSVGTGVKTQYF. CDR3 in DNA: TGTGCCAGCAGCGTCGGGACAGGGGTAAAGACCCAGTACTTC.

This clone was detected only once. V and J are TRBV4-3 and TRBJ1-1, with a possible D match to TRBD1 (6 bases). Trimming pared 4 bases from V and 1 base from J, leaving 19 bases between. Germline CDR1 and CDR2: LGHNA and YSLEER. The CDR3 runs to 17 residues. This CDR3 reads CASSRFIGLDRNTEAFF. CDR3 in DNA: TGCGCCAGCAGCCGATTCATAGGTCTGGACAGGAACACTGAAGCTTTCTTT.

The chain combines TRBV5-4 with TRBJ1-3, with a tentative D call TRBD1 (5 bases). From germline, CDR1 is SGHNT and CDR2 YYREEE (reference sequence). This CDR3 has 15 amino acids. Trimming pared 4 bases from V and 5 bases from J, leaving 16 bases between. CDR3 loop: CASSPGGGERNTIYF. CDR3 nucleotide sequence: TGTGCCAGCAGCCCCGGCGGAGGGGAGCGAAACACCATATATTTT.

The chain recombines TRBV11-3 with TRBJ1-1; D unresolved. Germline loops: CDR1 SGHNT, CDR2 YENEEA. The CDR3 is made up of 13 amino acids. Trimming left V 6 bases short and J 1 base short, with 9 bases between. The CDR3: CASSYISNTEAFF. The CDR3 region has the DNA TGTGCCAGCAGTTATATTTCGAACACTGAAGCTTTCTTT. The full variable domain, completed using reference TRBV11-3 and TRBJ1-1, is EAGVVQSPRYKIIEKKQPVAFWCNPISGHNTLYWYLQNLGQGPELLIRYENEEAVDDSQLPKDRFSAERLKGVDSTLKIQPAELGDSAVYLCASSYISNTEAFFGQGTRLTVV.